The source of this T cell receptor (beta chain) is a study of shared clonotypes between healthy human individuals. Study findings and constraints: Naive subsets generally had larger estimated richness than memory subsets. Between a handful of donors, naive CD4 clonotypes were shared at a level of around 4.8%. Against clonotypes common to all four donors, non-shared ones had lower generation probabilities.

There are 14 residues in the CDR3. J lost 5 bases, V lost 5 bases, and 7 bases had no gene match. Germline CDR1 is SGHVS and CDR2 is FQNEAQ. Comments on this clone: Its target is not known.

As handled by the study authors: For the immunoSEQ data, sequences were junction-only without quality scores, so filtering differed. Generated by immunoSEQ multiplex PCR, the TCRdb table keeps only in-frame clones and is missing some. V, J and clone size are those of that table, while D and trimming were read from the DNA. The sample includes 950,000 to 1,300,000 clones, around 75% seen only once; the top ten take approximately 1.5%. This TCR was recovered from a man aged 18 to 29 in good health. Sequenced input: memory CD4+ T cells sorted from blood. Subset meaning: CD45RA-negative fraction. The J gene is TRBJ1-1, the V gene TRBV7-8, with TRBD1 matching 8 bases. The CDR3 coding sequence is TGTGCCAGCAGCACACTAGGACAGGGTACTGAAGCTTTCTTT. Translated, it gives CASSTLGQGTEAFF.